These T cell receptor beta chains were read from a single sample in a study of T cell responses to AZD1222 COVID-19 vaccine. Clones were read by immunoSEQ multiplex PCR, and TCRdb kept only the in-frame ones, dropping some. Here the sample spans about 180,000 clones, about 91% being singletons. Sequences were derived from peripheral blood, sampled on day 0 of AZD1222 vaccination. The receptors shown here come from an adult in good health. Both conserved end residues are part of each CDR3. D genes are given only for firm matches. Not every row has a clone size; where given, it reads once, few, many or a size class.

>.|TRBJ1-1|TRBV27|.
TGTGCCAGCAGTCAGTGGGGGGGGAACACTGAAGCTTTCTTT
CASSQWGGNTEAFF
>.|TRBJ2-5|TRBV27|.
TGTGCCAGCAGCTGGGGGGGGGCGGGTAAGACCCAGTACTTC
CASSWGGAGKTQYF
>TRBD1|TRBJ1-2|TRBV12-5|few
TGTGCTAGTGGTCGGACAGGGGTCCATGGCTACACCTTC
CASGRTGVHGYTF
>TRBD1|TRBJ2-3|TRBV7-7|.
TGTGCCAGCAGCACGGACAGGGGAGATACGCAGTATTTT
CASSTDRGDTQYF
>TRBD1|TRBJ2-7|TRBV28|.
TGTGCCAGCAGTTTGGGTGACAGGGACTACGAGCAGTACTTC
CASSLGDRDYEQYF
>.|TRBJ2-3|TRBV2|.
TGTGCCAGCGGTCTGGGCGGGACCACAGATACGCAGTATTTT
CASGLGGTTDTQYF
>TRBD2|TRBJ2-3|TRBV9|.
TGTGCCAGCAGCGCCCGGGGACTAGCGGGGGGAAGACAAGATACGCAGTATTTT
CASSARGLAGGRQDTQYF
>.|TRBJ2-2|TRBV18|.
TGTGCCAGCTCCAGGACGGACGACACCGGGGAGCTGTTTTTT
CASSRTDDTGELFF
>.|TRBJ1-2|TRBV2|once
TGTGCCAGCAGCACGAGGGATGGCTACACCTTC
CASSTRDGYTF
>.|TRBJ1-1|TRBV27|once
TGTGCCAGGGTATGGGGACAACCCCGGATCACTGAAGCTTTCTTT
CARVWGQPRITEAFF
>.|TRBJ1-1|TRBV4-1|.
TGCGCCAGCAGCAACCGGGACCCAGGCCCTGAAGCTTTCTTT
CASSNRDPGPEAFF
>TRBD2|TRBJ2-5|TRBV3-1/TRBV3-2|.
TGTGCCAGCAGCCAAGATGCGCTAGCGGGGGGGCTGCGAGAGACCCAGTACTTC
CASSQDALAGGLRETQYF
>.|TRBJ2-4|TRBV27|.
TGTGCCAGCAGTTTATACGGATCTCCCGGGGTAAAAAACATTCAGTACTTC
CASSLYGSPGVKNIQYF
>.|TRBJ2-1|TRBV28|.
TGTGCCAGCAGTTGGGACTGGAAGGACTCCTACAATGAGCAGTTCTTC
CASSWDWKDSYNEQFF
>TRBD1|TRBJ1-3|TRBV28|.
TGTGCCAGCAGTTTATGGGGGCAGGGGGCTGTTGGAAACACCATATATTTT
CASSLWGQGAVGNTIYF
>.|TRBJ2-3|TRBV9|.
TGTGCCAGCAGCGTAGTAGGGCAGGCAGATACGCAGTATTTT
CASSVVGQADTQYF
>TRBD2|TRBJ2-2|TRBV14|.
TGTGCCAGCAGAACGGGGGGTCGATCCGGGGAGCTGTTTTTT
CASRTGGRSGELFF
>TRBD1|TRBJ2-6|TRBV5-1|.
TGCGCCAGCAGCCCTCCGTCGGACAGGGGGACCGGGGCCAACGTCCTGACTTTC
CASSPPSDRGTGANVLTF
>.|TRBJ1-2|TRBV27|.
TGTGCCAGCAGTTTAGGGGTGGGGAGCTATGGCTACACCTTC
CASSLGVGSYGYTF